A single sample is the source of the 14 T cell receptor beta chains below, sequenced in a study of CD8+ T cells in alopecia areata. Sequencing templates came from extracted RNA that was reverse transcribed into cDNA. Profiling relied on immunoSEQ multiplex PCR, and the TCRdb table lists in-frame clones only, not all of them. Of under 150,000 clones in the sample, less than 65% are singletons; the top ten hold about 40%. Sequences were obtained from CD8+ T cells sorted from blood. The receptors come from a human donor in good health.

This rearrangement joins TRBV2 to TRBJ2-1; D not resolved. This CDR3 has 12 residues. Trimming shortened V by 2 bases and J by 1 base, and 0 bases separated the two germline ends. Germline V gene sequence: CDR1 SNHLY, CDR2 FYNNEI. In nucleotides, the CDR3 is TGTGCCAGCAGTGAATCCTACAATGAGCAGTTCTTC. This codes for CASSESYNEQFF.

This clone turned up a few times. The rearrangement links TRBV29-1 to TRBJ2-2, with a tentative D call TRBD1 (6 bases). The CDR3 covers 16 residues. CDR1 SQVTM and CDR2 ANQGSEA come from the germline V gene. V lost 7 bases and J lost 3, with 21 bases in between. The DNA for the CDR3 is TGCAGCGCCTTTTTTACAGGGAAGGTTGACACCGGGGAGCTGTTTTTT. Its translation is CSAFFTGKVDTGELFF.

The V call is TRBV4-1, the J call TRBJ2-7; 14 nucleotides agree with TRBD2. The CDR3 length is 16 residues. Losses at the gene ends were 8 bases for V and 5 bases for J; bases not matched to a gene: 11. Germline CDR1 and CDR2: MGHRA and YSYEKL. In DNA, the CDR3 is TGCGCCAGCCGAAGGACTAGCGGGAGGCAGGGAGACGAGCAGTACTTC. Amino acids: CASRRTSGRQGDEQYF.

This clone was counted a few times. The chain combines TRBV28 with TRBJ1-3; D ambiguous. Germline V lookup: CDR1 MDHEN, CDR2 SYDVKM. The CDR3 sequence is 11 residues long. The V and J ends lost 5 bases and 10 bases respectively, with 9 bases between them. The CDR3 sequence: CASSTVGTIYF. In nucleotides, the CDR3 is TGTGCCAGCAGTACGGTCGGGACCATATATTTT.

This clone was picked up many times. The chain recombines TRBV11-2 with TRBJ2-2; D remains ambiguous. Trimming cost V 2 bases and J 6 bases, with 10 bases left between them. Germline CDR1 is SGHAT and CDR2 is FQNNGV. CDR3 length: 14 amino acids. The CDR3 protein is CASSLLVSSGELFF. The CDR3 DNA follows: TGTGCCAGCAGCTTATTGGTCTCTTCCGGGGAGCTGTTTTTT.

The chain has TRBV29-1 and TRBJ2-4; D may be TRBD1 (5 bases). Trimming shortened V by 2 bases and J by 0 bases, and 14 bases separated the two germline ends. This CDR3 is built from 16 residues. Germline CDR1 and CDR2: SQVTM and ANQGSEA. The CDR3 spells CSVEIRAGLAKNIQYF. In DNA, the CDR3 is TGCAGCGTTGAAATCCGGGCAGGGCTAGCCAAAAACATTCAGTACTTC.

This clone turned up a few times. V is TRBV21-1 and J is TRBJ1-5. TRBV21-1 is recorded as a pseudogene. The CDR3 sequence is 17 residues long. The CDR3 DNA reads as TGTGCCAGCAGCCCTTTGAGAGGGAGGGCCAGAGAACAGCCCCAGCATTTT. It specifies CASSPLRGRAREQPQHF.

The chain joins TRBV27 to TRBJ1-5; D call uncertain. CDR1 and CDR2 (germline): MNHEY, SMNVEV (reference sequence). The ends were cut back, 5 bases at V and 0 bases at J, with 14 bases in the middle. This CDR3 has 16 residues. This CDR3 is CASSPSLGHSNQPQHF. In DNA form, the CDR3 reads TGTGCCAGCAGTCCGTCTTTGGGCCATAGCAATCAGCCCCAGCATTTT.

This clone has a handful of counts. The rearrangement uses TRBV29-1 and TRBJ1-2; D gene uncertain. The CDR3 is 12 amino acids. The germline V and J ends were trimmed by 3 bases and 2 bases, with 7 bases remaining between them. The germline V gene has CDR1 SQVTM and CDR2 ANQGSEA. CDR3 in amino acids: CSVESKNYGYTF. The CDR3 DNA sequence: TGCAGCGTTGAGTCCAAGAACTATGGCTACACCTTC.

V usage is TRBV6-5 and J usage is TRBJ2-3; D uncertain. Between the trimmed V and J ends, which lost 5 bases and 2 bases, there was a span of 11 bases. Germline CDR1 and CDR2: MNHEY and SVGAGI. The CDR3 sequence is 14 residues long. The CDR3 loop reads CASSGPAATDTQYF. The CDR3 DNA is TGTGCCAGCAGTGGGCCCGCGGCCACAGATACGCAGTATTTT.

The chain employs TRBV7-9 and TRBJ1-1; D gene uncertain. The CDR3 is made up of 12 amino acids. Germline CDR1 reads SEHNR; CDR2 reads FQNEAQ (reference sequence). Trimming pared 5 bases from V and 3 bases from J, leaving 7 bases between. The CDR3 protein is CASSLEYTEAFF. The CDR3, as DNA: TGTGCCAGCAGCCTGGAGTACACTGAAGCTTTCTTT. The full variable domain, completed using reference TRBV7-9 and TRBJ1-1, is DTGVSQNPRHKITKRGQNVTFRCDPISEHNRLYWYRQTLGQGPEFLTYFQNEAQLEKSRLLSDRFSAERPKGSFSTLEIQRTEQGDSAMYLCASSLEYTEAFFGQGTRLTVV.

V is TRBV4-1 and J is TRBJ2-7; 12 bases line up with TRBD2. The CDR3 has 14 amino acids. The junction had 5 bases not matched to a gene; V was cut back by 8 bases and J by 3 bases. Germline V gene sequence: CDR1 MGHRA, CDR2 YSYEKL. The CDR3 DNA reads TGCGCCAGCGGAGAGACTAGCGGGAGCTACGAGCAGTACTTC. Protein product: CASGETSGSYEQYF.

The chain carries TRBV11-2 and TRBJ2-7; D is possibly TRBD2 (6 bases). Germline values: CDR1 SGHAT, CDR2 FQNNGV. This CDR3 is 19 amino acids long. Trimming removed 4 bases at V and 5 bases at J, with 30 bases between. CDR3 in DNA: TGTGCCAGCAGCTCTAGAACCTCCTCACTAGCTCGAGTGCGTCACGAGCAGTACTTC. Amino acids: CASSSRTSSLARVRHEQYF. Full variable domain (missing parts from reference TRBV11-2 and TRBJ2-7): EAGVAQSPRYKIIEKRQSVAFWCNPISGHATLYWYQQILGQGPKLLIQFQNNGVVDDSQLPKDRFSAERLKGVDSTLKIQPAKLEDSAVYLCASSSRTSSLARVRHEQYFGPGTRLTVT.

This sequence joins TRBV2 and TRBJ2-7; D is perhaps TRBD2 (5 bases). Germline values: CDR1 SNHLY, CDR2 FYNNEI. Trimming took 3 bases from V and 3 from J, leaving 15 bases between them. This CDR3 spans 15 amino acids. The CDR3 protein is CASSDKLAFIYEQYF. CDR3 bases: TGTGCCAGCAGTGATAAGTTAGCGTTTATCTACGAGCAGTACTTC.